This passage covers 32 T cell receptor beta chains from one sample sequenced in a study of CD8+ T cells in alopecia areata. RNA, once extracted, was reverse transcribed into cDNA for use as the sequencing template. Clones were read by immunoSEQ multiplex PCR, and TCRdb kept only the in-frame ones, dropping some. Here the sample spans 150,000 to 200,000 clones, around 64% being singletons. The sample here was CD8+ T cells sorted from blood, taken at week 0. The receptors derive from a human donor with alopecia areata.

V usage is TRBV15 and J usage is TRBJ2-7; no firm D call. V lost 1 base and J lost 3, with 19 bases in between. The CDR3 is 17 amino acids. Germline CDR1 LNHNV, CDR2 YYDKDF (reference sequence). Written as DNA, the CDR3 is TGTGCCACCAGCAGAGGTAGATCCCCCCTACCACGCTACGAGCAGTACTTC. As protein: CATSRGRSPLPRYEQYF.

This clone was counted only a few times. The rearrangement uses TRBV30 and TRBJ2-7; D not certain. V dropped 0 bases and J dropped 3 bases, with 12 bases sitting between them. CDR1 is GTSNPN and CDR2 is SVGIG in the germline V gene (reference sequence). The CDR3 consists of 14 residues. CDR3 protein: CAWSVRGNYYEQYF. CDR3 in DNA: TGTGCCTGGAGTGTACGAGGAAATTACTACGAGCAGTACTTC.

The J gene is TRBJ1-1, the V gene TRBV29-1; perhaps TRBD1 as D (6 bases). This CDR3 comprises 12 residues. V lost 6 bases and J 7 bases, leaving 15 bases between the germline ends. In germline, CDR1 is SQVTM, CDR2 ANQGSEA. The CDR3, as DNA: TGCAGCGTCGCAACTGGGGGCCGTGAAGCTTTCTTT. It translates to CSVATGGREAFF.

V gene TRBV27 combines with J gene TRBJ2-7, with TRBD1 as a possible D gene (5 bases). CDR1 and CDR2 from the germline V gene are MNHEY and SMNVEV (reference sequence). The CDR3 spans 15 residues. V lost 8 bases and J 2 bases, leaving 19 bases between the germline ends. CDR3 coding DNA: TGTGCCAGCTCCGACGGGCCCCTGGGGCCCTACGAGCAGTACTTC. Translated, it gives CASSDGPLGPYEQYF.

On this clone: In the same sample, other DNA sequences code for this CDR3. The chain is built from TRBV7-9 and TRBJ1-5; weak D call: TRBD1 (6 bases). The CDR3 totals 13 residues. Germline CDR1 and CDR2: SEHNR and FQNEAQ (reference sequence). V was shortened by 6 bases and J by 3 bases, with 9 bases between the two germline ends. The CDR3: CASSPGVNQPQHF. The CDR3 nucleotides are TGTGCCAGCAGTCCAGGGGTCAATCAGCCCCAGCATTTT.

As DNA, the CDR3 is TGCAGCGTTGAAGGCCTCCGGACAGGGGACCAAGAGACCCAGTACTTC. This codes for CSVEGLRTGDQETQYF. V and J are TRBV29-1 and TRBJ2-5; TRBD1 matches 9 bases. CDR1 and CDR2 (germline): SQVTM, ANQGSEA. CDR3 length equals 16 residues. J was trimmed by 0 bases and V by 1 base; bases with no gene match: 6.

The genes are TRBV11-2 and TRBJ2-5, with D perhaps matching TRBD1 or TRBD2 (6 bases each). This CDR3 is 15 amino acids long. Germline values: CDR1 SGHAT, CDR2 FQNNGV. The V end was cut by 0 bases, the J end by 3 bases, with 11 bases between. This CDR3 is CASSLEYREEETQYF. DNA for the CDR3: TGTGCCAGCAGCTTAGAGTACAGGGAGGAAGAGACCCAGTACTTC.

The chain links TRBV9 to TRBJ1-1; no firm D call. The germline V gene has CDR1 SGDLS and CDR2 YYNGEE. V lost 3 bases and J lost 6, with 12 bases in between. This CDR3 is built from 13 residues. Here the CDR3 reads CASSGPLEAEAFF. The CDR3 DNA follows: TGTGCCAGCAGCGGACCTTTGGAGGCTGAAGCTTTCTTT.

This sequence joins TRBV2 and TRBJ2-1; 10 nucleotides agree with TRBD2. V gave up 6 bases and J gave up 4 bases; unmatched junction bases: 0. The CDR3 is 13 amino acids. Germline CDR1 and CDR2: SNHLY and FYNNEI. This chain's CDR3 is CASRLAGYNEQFF. DNA for the CDR3: TGTGCCAGCAGACTAGCGGGGTACAATGAGCAGTTCTTC.

This clone has only a few counts. This rearrangement joins TRBV7-8 to TRBJ2-1; D is ambiguous. Germline loops: CDR1 SGHVS, CDR2 FQNEAQ. This CDR3 is built from 14 residues. Trimming pared 4 bases from V and 8 bases from J, leaving 15 bases between. CDR3 nucleotides: TGTGCCAGCAGCTCCCGCACTCTAGGCTATGAGCAGTTCTTC. Translation: CASSSRTLGYEQFF.

V and J are TRBV15 and TRBJ1-1; D is undetermined. The CDR3 totals 14 residues. With 3 bases removed from V and 0 bases from J, the gap between germline ends came to 8 bases. Germline-derived CDR1 and CDR2 are LNHNV and YYDKDF (reference sequence). The DNA of the CDR3 is TGTGCCACCAGCAGCACTCCAGTGAACACTGAAGCTTTCTTT. The encoded protein is CATSSTPVNTEAFF.

The chain carries TRBV27 and TRBJ2-3, with D tentatively TRBD1 (5 bases). Trimming left V 4 bases short and J 4 bases short, with 21 bases between. The germline V gene encodes CDR1 MNHEY and CDR2 SMNVEV (reference sequence). The CDR3 extends over 17 amino acids. The CDR3 sequence is CASSSSDRVHLADTQYF. The CDR3 region has the DNA TGTGCCAGCAGTTCCTCAGACAGAGTACACTTGGCAGATACGCAGTATTTT.

The rearrangement uses TRBV27 and TRBJ1-5; TRBD1 might be the D (6 bases). Germline CDR1 reads MNHEY; CDR2 reads SMNVEV (reference sequence). The CDR3 spans 13 residues. The V and J ends lost 6 bases and 7 bases respectively, with 13 bases between them. The CDR3 DNA reads as TGTGCCAGCAGCTTAGGGGGGCACCAGCCCCAGCATTTT. Amino acid sequence: CASSLGGHQPQHF.

This clone was seen only a few times. The chain couples TRBV29-1 to TRBJ2-2, with D possibly matching TRBD1 (5 bases). The germline V gene encodes CDR1 SQVTM and CDR2 ANQGSEA. Trimming left V 4 bases short and J 4 bases short, with 10 bases between. The CDR3 totals 13 residues. CDR3 loop: CSVADSITGELFF. The CDR3 DNA sequence: TGCAGCGTTGCCGACAGCATCACCGGGGAGCTGTTTTTT.

This clone was picked up one time. The V gene is TRBV25-1, the J gene TRBJ2-1, with 9 bases fitting TRBD1. The CDR3 runs 12 residues. The germline gives CDR1 MGHDK, CDR2 SYGVNS. J was trimmed by 10 bases and V by 5 bases; bases with no gene match: 3. The CDR3, as DNA: TGTGCCAGCAGTAACAGGGGGCGGGAGCAGTTCTTC. It translates to CASSNRGREQFF.

The table lists this clone with a few counts. This specimen includes other DNA sequences encoding the same CDR3. The chain combines TRBV30 with TRBJ1-5; no firm D call. This CDR3 is built from 13 residues. CDR1 is GTSNPN and CDR2 is SVGIG in the germline V gene (reference sequence). The V gene lost 0 bases and the J gene lost 1 base, with 4 bases spanning the gap. CDR3 DNA: TGTGCCTGGAGTGTAGGGAGCAATCAGCCCCAGCATTTT. Its protein is CAWSVGSNQPQHF.

V gene TRBV11-3 combines with J gene TRBJ2-2; D remains unclear. Germline values: CDR1 SGHNT, CDR2 YENEEA. The CDR3 totals 15 residues. V was shortened by 5 bases and J by 4 bases, with 14 bases between the two germline ends. As DNA, the CDR3 is TGTGCCAGCAGCGCCTCGGGCAGCGTCACCGGGGAGCTGTTTTTT. It translates to CASSASGSVTGELFF.

The V gene is TRBV25-1, the J gene TRBJ2-1; D is unresolved. The CDR3 loop spans 13 amino acids. The germline V and J ends were trimmed by 3 bases and 7 bases, with 10 bases remaining between them. Per the germline V gene, CDR1 is MGHDK and CDR2 is SYGVNS. CDR3 residues: CASSEMSSNEQFF. As DNA, the CDR3 is TGTGCCAGCAGTGAGATGAGTAGTAATGAGCAGTTCTTC.

The rearrangement joins TRBV29-1 to TRBJ1-2; TRBD1 matches at 9 bases. Germline loops: CDR1 SQVTM, CDR2 ANQGSEA. The J segment lost 7 bases and the V segment lost 4 bases, leaving 10 bases of the junction unmatched. CDR3 size: 14 residues. This chain's CDR3 is CSVGGLGQGRGYTF. In DNA, the CDR3 is TGCAGCGTTGGGGGACTGGGACAGGGTCGTGGCTACACCTTC.

This clone has only a few counts. This chain joins TRBV11-2 and TRBJ2-3; TRBD2 agrees at 9 bases. V shed 3 bases, J shed 2 bases, and the junction held 9 bases outside the gene matches. Germline V lookup: CDR1 SGHAT, CDR2 FQNNGV. The CDR3 totals 17 residues. The CDR3 DNA follows: TGTGCCAGCAGCTTTGGGGAGGCTAGCGGGGCCACAGATACGCAGTATTTT. Amino acids: CASSFGEASGATDTQYF. The whole variable domain, filled in from reference TRBV11-2 and TRBJ2-3, reads EAGVAQSPRYKIIEKRQSVAFWCNPISGHATLYWYQQILGQGPKLLIQFQNNGVVDDSQLPKDRFSAERLKGVDSTLKIQPAKLEDSAVYLCASSFGEASGATDTQYFGPGTRLTVL.

This chain connects TRBV12-5 to TRBJ1-1; a weak D match, TRBD1 (6 bases). Between the trimmed V and J ends, which lost 6 bases and 10 bases, there was a span of 21 bases. CDR1 is LGHNT and CDR2 is FRNRAP in the germline V gene. The CDR3 covers 14 residues. The CDR3 region is CASGQGPKLIGAFF. The CDR3 bases are TGTGCTAGTGGGCAGGGGCCCAAATTAATCGGAGCTTTCTTT.

This sequence joins TRBV29-1 and TRBJ2-1; weak D call: TRBD2 (5 bases). From germline, CDR1 is SQVTM and CDR2 ANQGSEA. This CDR3 is 14 amino acids long. Deletions cut 4 bases from V and 2 bases from J, with 12 bases between. The CDR3 DNA is TGCAGCGTTGGTAGTTGGGGAGCCTACAATGAGCAGTTCTTC. It codes for CSVGSWGAYNEQFF.

The J gene is TRBJ2-5, the V gene TRBV5-1; tentative D call: TRBD1 (5 bases). The CDR3 has 15 residues. CDR1 is SGHRS, CDR2 YFSETQ, per germline. The V and J ends lost 5 bases and 5 bases respectively, with 19 bases between them. This CDR3 reads CASRHYDSKQETQYF. The CDR3 nucleotides read TGCGCCAGCAGACATTATGACAGCAAGCAGGAGACCCAGTACTTC.

The chain recombines TRBV18 with TRBJ1-2; 7 bases map to TRBD1. CDR1 and CDR2 (germline): KGHSH, LQKENI. This CDR3 spans 21 amino acids. Unmatched junction bases numbered 23, after V lost 2 bases and J lost 2 bases. The DNA of the CDR3 is TGTGCCAGCTCACCATCGGATCGGGGTCGGGACAGCTGGTTTCGGAACTATGGCTACACCTTC. Its translation: CASSPSDRGRDSWFRNYGYTF.

CDR3 sequence: CASSSGTGGNTGELFF. As DNA, the CDR3 is TGCGCCAGCAGCTCCGGGACAGGGGGTAACACCGGGGAGCTGTTTTTT. V gene TRBV5-1 combines with J gene TRBJ2-2, with 11 bases matching TRBD1. Germline trimming cut 3 bases from V and 2 bases from J; bases unmatched to any gene: 3. This CDR3 spans 16 amino acids. In germline, CDR1 is SGHRS, CDR2 YFSETQ.

The chain couples TRBV12-5 to TRBJ2-1, with 10 bases aligning to TRBD1. V gave up 6 bases and J gave up 7 bases; unmatched junction bases: 12. The length of the CDR3 is 16 residues. The germline V gene has CDR1 LGHNT and CDR2 FRNRAP. The CDR3 bases are TGTGCTAGTGGGCCCACCCCGGGACAGGGGTTAAATGAGCAGTTCTTC. Translation gives CASGPTPGQGLNEQFF. Using reference TRBV12-5 and TRBJ2-1 for the parts outside the CDR3, the full variable domain is DARVTQTPRHKVTEMGQEVTMRCQPILGHNTVFWYRQTMMQGLELLAYFRNRAPLDDSGMPKDRFSAEMPDATLATLKIQPSEPRDSAVYFCASGPTPGQGLNEQFFGPGTRLTVL.

The chain couples TRBV7-2 to TRBJ2-5; either TRBD1 or TRBD2 may supply D (5 bases each). The CDR3 consists of 16 residues. Per germline, CDR1 SGHTA and CDR2 FQGNSA. Trimming removed 5 bases from V and 5 bases from J, with 21 bases in between. The CDR3 coding sequence is TGTGCCAGCAGCCCTGGGACGGCAAATCCTCGGGAGACCCAGTACTTC. Encoded protein: CASSPGTANPRETQYF.

The gene calls are TRBV30 and TRBJ1-3; 7 bases agree with TRBD1. Losses at the gene ends were 3 bases for V and 2 bases for J; bases not matched to a gene: 7. The germline CDR1 and CDR2 sequences are GTSNPN and SVGIG (reference sequence). This CDR3 contains 15 residues. CDR3 in DNA: TGTGCCTGGAGCCTAGGGGGGACAGCTGGAAACACCATATATTTT. The encoded protein is CAWSLGGTAGNTIYF.

The chain links TRBV30 to TRBJ1-2; D not certain. The CDR3 is 13 residues long. The V gene's germline CDR1 is GTSNPN and CDR2 SVGIG (reference sequence). The germline V and J ends were trimmed by 2 bases and 1 base, with 8 bases remaining between them. Here the CDR3 DNA reads TGTGCCTGGAGTAAATGGATTAACTATGGCTACACCTTC. Translating gives CAWSKWINYGYTF. Based on the CDR3 plus reference TRBV30 and TRBJ1-2, the full variable domain is SQTIHQWPATLVQPVGSPLSLECTVEGTSNPNLYWYRQAAGRGLQLLFYSVGIGQISSEVPQNLSASRPQDRQFILSSKKLLLSDSGFYLCAWSKWINYGYTFGSGTRLTVV.

The genes are TRBV11-1 and TRBJ2-7; TRBD1 or TRBD2 may be the D gene (5 bases each). Trimming cost V 0 bases and J 8 bases, with 8 bases left between them. CDR1 and CDR2 from the germline V gene are SGHAT and FQDESV (reference sequence). This CDR3 comprises 12 residues. DNA of the CDR3: TGTGCCAGCAGCTTAGCTTTGGGACAGCAGTACTTC. Its translation is CASSLALGQQYF. Variable domain in full (rest from reference TRBV11-1 and TRBJ2-7): EAEVAQSPRYKITEKSQAVAFWCDPISGHATLYWYRQILGQGPELLVQFQDESVVDDSQLPKDRFSAERLKGVDSTLKIQPAELGDSAMYLCASSLALGQQYFGPGTRLTVT.

This clone has only a few counts. The rearrangement joins TRBV19 to TRBJ2-7, with a possible D match to TRBD1 (5 bases). CDR3 length: 13 residues. Per the germline V gene, CDR1 is LNHDA and CDR2 is SQIVND (reference sequence). V shed 5 bases and J shed 1 base, with 9 bases lying between them. CDR3 residues: CASSPQGSYEQYF. CDR3 DNA: TGTGCCAGTAGTCCTCAGGGATCCTACGAGCAGTACTTC.

The chain combines TRBV2 with TRBJ2-7; no clear D gene. Trimming stripped 7 bases from V and 2 bases from J, with 9 bases between. CDR3 size: 12 residues. Germline assignment: CDR1 SNHLY and CDR2 FYNNEI. The CDR3 region is CASNPSPYEQYF. The CDR3 coding sequence is TGTGCCAGCAATCCCAGTCCCTACGAGCAGTACTTC. The full variable domain, completed using reference TRBV2 and TRBJ2-7, is EPEVTQTPSHQVTQMGQEVILRCVPISNHLYFYWYRQILGQKVEFLVSFYNNEISEKSEIFDDQFSVERPDGSNFTLKIRSTKLEDSAMYFCASNPSPYEQYFGPGTRLTVT.